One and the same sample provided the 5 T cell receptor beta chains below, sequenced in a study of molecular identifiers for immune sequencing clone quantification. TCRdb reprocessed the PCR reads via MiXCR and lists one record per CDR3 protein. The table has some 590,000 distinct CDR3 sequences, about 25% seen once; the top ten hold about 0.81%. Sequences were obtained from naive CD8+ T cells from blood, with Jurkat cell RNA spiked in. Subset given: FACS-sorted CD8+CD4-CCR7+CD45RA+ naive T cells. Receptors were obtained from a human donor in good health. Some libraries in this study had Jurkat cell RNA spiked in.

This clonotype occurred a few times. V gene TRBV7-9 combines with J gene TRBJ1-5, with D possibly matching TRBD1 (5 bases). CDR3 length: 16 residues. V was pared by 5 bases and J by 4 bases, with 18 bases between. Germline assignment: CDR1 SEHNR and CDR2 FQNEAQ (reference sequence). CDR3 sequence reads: CASSPSGWGVNQPQHF. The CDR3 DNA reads TGTGCCAGCAGCCCCTCTGGTTGGGGGGTTAATCAGCCCCAGCATTTT.

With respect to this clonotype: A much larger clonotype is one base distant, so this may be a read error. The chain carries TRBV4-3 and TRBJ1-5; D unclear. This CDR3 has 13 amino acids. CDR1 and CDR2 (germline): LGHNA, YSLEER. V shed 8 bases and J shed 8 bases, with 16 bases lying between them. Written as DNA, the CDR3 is TGCGCCAGCCGCCCAGTCCTTTTTGAGCCCCAGCATTTT. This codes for CASRPVLFEPQHF.

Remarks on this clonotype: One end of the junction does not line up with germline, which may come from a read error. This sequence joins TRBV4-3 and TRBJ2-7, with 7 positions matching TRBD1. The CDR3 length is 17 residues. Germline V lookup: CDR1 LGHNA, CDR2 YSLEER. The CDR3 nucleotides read TGCTCCAGCAGCCAAGATCGCGGACAGGCGATCTCCTACGAGCAGTACTTC. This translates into CSSSQDRGQAISYEQYF.

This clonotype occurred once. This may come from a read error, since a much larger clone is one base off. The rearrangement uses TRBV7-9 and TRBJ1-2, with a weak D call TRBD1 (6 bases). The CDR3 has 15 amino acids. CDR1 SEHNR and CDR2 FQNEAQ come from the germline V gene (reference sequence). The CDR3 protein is CASSLAGLQGYGHTF. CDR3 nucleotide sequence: TGTGCCAGCAGCTTAGCCGGGCTCCAGGGGTATGGCCACACCTTC.

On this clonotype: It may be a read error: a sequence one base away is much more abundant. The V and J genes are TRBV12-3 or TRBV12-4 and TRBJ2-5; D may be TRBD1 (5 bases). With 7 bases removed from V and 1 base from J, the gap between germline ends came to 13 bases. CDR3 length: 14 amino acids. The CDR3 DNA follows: TGTGCCAGCAATTCTTCGGACACCCAAGAGACCCAGTACTTC. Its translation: CASNSSDTQETQYF.